Below are 2 T cell receptor beta chains sequenced from a single sample in a study of metastatic and nonmetastatic thyroid tumors. MiXCR was used by TCRdb to re-call the PCR reads. The sample lists about 11,000 clones; 35% to 45% were seen once. Patients underwent thyroid surgery, and none had received any treatment before it. Source material: tumor tissue. These receptors all come from a female donor with papillary thyroid cancer or a benign thyroid nodule (not recorded which). Some clones in this sample may be carry-over from other donors' samples.

The chain has TRBV11-2 and TRBJ2-1, with unresolved D. Germline values: CDR1 SGHAT, CDR2 FQNNGV. This CDR3 has 15 amino acids. V was clipped by 0 bases and J by 5 bases, with 11 bases between them. The CDR3 is CASSLEVGFNNEQFF. DNA for the CDR3: TGTGCCAGCAGCTTAGAGGTAGGGTTCAACAATGAGCAGTTCTTC. Complete variable domain (other parts from reference TRBV11-2 and TRBJ2-1): EAGVAQSPRYKIIEKRQSVAFWCNPISGHATLYWYQQILGQGPKLLIQFQNNGVVDDSQLPKDRFSAERLKGVDSTLKIQPAKLEDSAVYLCASSLEVGFNNEQFFGPGTRLTVL.

The rearrangement links TRBV20-1 to TRBJ2-7; 9 nucleotides match TRBD2. The CDR3 consists of 17 residues. The germline V gene encodes CDR1 DFQATT and CDR2 SNEGSKA (reference sequence). V shed 1 base and J 2 bases; nucleotides not matched to a gene: 12. The CDR3 spells CSARGAPGLAPAYEQYF. The CDR3 bases are TGCAGTGCTAGAGGGGCCCCCGGACTAGCGCCCGCCTACGAGCAGTACTTC.